This T cell receptor (beta chain) was captured by sequencing in a study of identical twins. As regards this clonotype: No antigen is known for it.

Trimming took off 6 bases at V and 7 bases at J, with 9 bases between the two ends. The CDR3 loop spans 12 amino acids. Study observations and caveats: The authors drew conclusions from cross-sectional statistical analysis rather than following the same donors. Fewer insertions were carried by abundant cord blood beta clonotypes, but none was seen in memory repertoires. Out-of-frame sharing of TCR alpha in monozygotic twins was underestimated by models.

With template switching, a universal primer site was added, and the cDNA carried unique molecular identifiers. Each CDR3 protein gets one entry after TCRdb re-called the 5' RACE reads with MiXCR. The sample lists some 710,000 distinct CDR3 sequences, over 5% occurring once. The source of this sequence is a man in his late teens or twenties in good health. Sequencing was done on a sample of naive T cells sorted from blood. The chain joins TRBV12-3 or TRBV12-4 to TRBJ2-2; no definite D call. CDR3: CASSSRNGELFF. The CDR3 DNA reads TGTGCCAGCAGCTCTAGGAACGGGGAGCTGTTTTTT.